Below are 10 T cell receptor beta chains sequenced from a single sample in a study of technical replicates of blood from a handful of donors (dated by TCRdb to the late 2010s). Libraries came from the immunoSEQ multiplex PCR assay. TCRdb re-hosts the immuneACCESS table, in-frame sequences only. Its copies lack some clones; in the studies checked, an unresolved V gene accounts for under half of them, and the cause for the rest is not known. In this sample the table shows 9,500 to 15,000 clones, just under 95% of which occur a single time. The ten most abundant clones make up more than 5.5% of the sample. Sequenced input: PBMCs. The receptors here all came from a human donor in good health.

This chain connects TRBV7-9 to TRBJ2-1, with a tentative D call TRBD2 (5 bases). This CDR3 region has 13 residues. V was cut by 8 bases and J by 2 bases, with 10 bases left in between. Germline-derived CDR1 and CDR2 are SEHNR and FQNEAQ (reference sequence). CDR3 nucleotide sequence: TGTGCCAGCCTAGCCCTCGCCTACAATGAGCAGTTCTTC. It yields the protein CASLALAYNEQFF.

This chain uses TRBV5-8 with TRBJ2-3; 9 bases fit TRBD2. The V gene's germline CDR1 is SGHTS and CDR2 YDEGEE. The CDR3 sequence is 17 residues long. Unmatched junction bases numbered 17, after V lost 4 bases and J lost 8 bases. The CDR3 nucleotides read TGTGCCAGCAGCCTGGATAGCGGGAGACTATCGGTAGCTACGCAGTATTTT. Its protein is CASSLDSGRLSVATQYF.

This chain connects TRBV11-2 to TRBJ2-3, with TRBD2 as a possible D gene (6 bases). V was cut by 1 base and J by 3 bases, with 11 bases left in between. There are 15 residues in the CDR3. The germline V gene encodes CDR1 SGHAT and CDR2 FQNNGV. CDR3 loop: CASSLAPGATDTQYF. The CDR3 coding sequence is TGTGCCAGCAGCTTAGCGCCGGGAGCTACAGATACGCAGTATTTT.

V is TRBV4-2 and J is TRBJ2-7; the D gene is possibly TRBD2 (5 bases). The CDR3 totals 16 residues. CDR1 is LGHNA, CDR2 YNFKEQ, per germline. The V gene lost 1 base and the J gene lost 5 bases, with 18 bases spanning the gap. This CDR3 reads CASSQAPSTGWDEQYF. The DNA of the CDR3 is TGTGCCAGCAGCCAAGCCCCTTCGACGGGGTGGGACGAGCAGTACTTC.

This clone came up once. The chain uses TRBV29-1 and TRBJ1-3; a possible D gene is TRBD1 (6 bases). The germline gives CDR1 SQVTM, CDR2 ANQGSEA. The CDR3 is made up of 13 amino acids. V was trimmed by 6 bases and J by 1 base, leaving 10 bases between them. Here the CDR3 reads CSVWTDSGNTIYF. DNA of the CDR3: TGCAGCGTGTGGACAGATTCTGGAAACACCATATATTTT.

The chain links TRBV9 to TRBJ2-1, with 14 bases lining up with TRBD2. CDR1 is SGDLS, CDR2 YYNGEE, per germline. The CDR3 runs to 17 residues. Trimming cost V 2 bases and J 9 bases; bases outside gene matches: 10. The DNA of the CDR3 is TGTGCCAGCAGCGTCGGACTGGGACTAGCGGGAGCGGGTGAGCAGTTCTTC. This translates into CASSVGLGLAGAGEQFF.

The rearrangement joins TRBV29-1 to TRBJ1-5; D ambiguous. CDR1 is SQVTM and CDR2 is ANQGSEA in the germline V gene. This CDR3 has 12 residues. V shed 4 bases and J shed 4 bases, with 8 bases lying between them. CDR3 loop: CSVAIPNQPQHF. As DNA, the CDR3 is TGCAGCGTTGCTATCCCAAATCAGCCCCAGCATTTT.

The rearrangement links TRBV5-1 to TRBJ2-1, with D perhaps TRBD2 (6 bases). CDR3 size: 16 residues. The V and J ends lost 3 bases and 0 bases respectively, with 13 bases between them. CDR1 and CDR2 from the germline V gene are SGHRS and YFSETQ. CDR3 coding DNA: TGCGCCAGCAGCTCCATAGCGGTTAGCTCCTACAATGAGCAGTTCTTC. Residues: CASSSIAVSSYNEQFF. The whole variable domain, filled in from reference TRBV5-1 and TRBJ2-1, reads KAGVTQTPRYLIKTRGQQVTLSCSPISGHRSVSWYQQTPGQGLQFLFEYFSETQRNKGNFPGRFSGRQFSNSRSEMNVSTLELGDSALYLCASSSIAVSSYNEQFFGPGTRLTVL.

This chain joins TRBV19 and TRBJ1-2; TRBD1 is a possible D gene (6 bases). Germline V CDR1 and CDR2: LNHDA, SQIVND (reference sequence). This CDR3 comprises 13 residues. Trimming left V 5 bases short and J 4 bases short, with 11 bases between. The CDR3 region has the DNA TGTGCCAGTAGTCTGGACAGTCGCTATGGCTACACCTTC. Amino acids: CASSLDSRYGYTF.

The V gene is TRBV19, the J gene TRBJ1-2, with a weak D call TRBD1 (5 bases). The CDR3 has 13 amino acids. V gave up 6 bases and J gave up 0 bases, with 8 bases separating them. Germline V CDR1 and CDR2: LNHDA, SQIVND (reference sequence). Written as DNA, the CDR3 is TGTGCCAGTAGAGACAGATCTAACTATGGCTACACCTTC. This codes for CASRDRSNYGYTF.